The sample holds a few counts of the clone carrying this T cell receptor (beta chain). Antigen unknown. The sample is drawn from a study of T cells in Graves' hyperthyroidism and ophthalmopathy. Amplified TCR beta CDR3 regions derived from RNA transcripts. The HTBI primer set was used in a first-round RT-PCR of the TCR CDR3. From the multiplex PCR reads, TCRdb called clonotypes with MiXCR, one entry per CDR3 protein. The sample lists about 200,000 distinct CDR3 sequences, less than 20% occurring once. The germline gives CDR1 SGHRS, CDR2 YFSETQ. The ends lost 5 bases at V and 3 bases at J; junction bases unmatched: 4. This CDR3 is built from 14 residues. Study-wide results and limits: Most thyroid clonotypes that were expanded above 0.001 also turned up in blood.

Uncontrolled infection, other autoimmune disease, pregnancy or lactation disqualified patients from enrolment. The chain links TRBV5-1 to TRBJ1-5; 8 nucleotides align to TRBD1. Sequencing was performed on blood. The sequence came from a woman in her 50s with Graves' hyperthyroidism. The CDR3 region is CASRGQGLNQPQHF. The CDR3 DNA reads TGCGCCAGCAGAGGACAGGGCCTCAATCAGCCCCAGCATTTT.